This passage covers 20 T cell receptor beta chains from one sample sequenced in a study of T cells in Graves' hyperthyroidism and ophthalmopathy. TCR beta CDR3 regions were amplified from RNA transcripts. TCR CDR3 underwent first-round RT-PCR with the HTBI primer set. Via MiXCR, TCRdb re-called the multiplex PCR reads, giving one row per CDR3 protein. The table shows roughly 300,000 distinct CDR3 sequences, with 20% to 25% occurring only once. Material: blood. Receptors were obtained from a man aged 35 to 55 with Graves' hyperthyroidism that later progressed to Graves' ophthalmopathy.

This clonotype has a count of ten or more. The chain carries TRBV30 and TRBJ1-2; 7 bases map to TRBD1. This CDR3 is built from 14 residues. V was clipped by 0 bases and J by 7 bases; unmatched bases: 8. Germline lookup yields CDR1 GTSNPN and CDR2 SVGIG (reference sequence). In DNA, the CDR3 is TGTGCCTGGAGTGTACAGACAGGGAGAGGTGGCTACACCTTC. Protein: CAWSVQTGRGGYTF.

The sample holds many counts of this clonotype. The chain is built from TRBV28 and TRBJ1-5; D remains ambiguous. The ends were cut back, 9 bases at V and 5 bases at J, with 5 bases in the middle. Per germline, CDR1 MDHEN and CDR2 SYDVKM. The CDR3 is 10 amino acids. The CDR3 here is CASNHQPQHF. For the CDR3, the DNA is TGTGCCAGTAACCATCAGCCCCAGCATTTT.

This clonotype came up a few times. The V and J genes are TRBV3-1 and TRBJ2-5; D not certain. The germline CDR1 and CDR2 sequences are LGHDT and YNNKEL (reference sequence). The CDR3 runs to 14 residues. Trimming took 1 base from V and 0 from J, leaving 6 bases between them. The CDR3 loop is CASSQVSHQETQYF. Here the CDR3 DNA reads TGTGCCAGCAGCCAAGTATCCCACCAAGAGACCCAGTACTTC.

The sample holds many counts of this clonotype. The V and J genes are TRBV19 and TRBJ1-1; perhaps TRBD1 as D (5 bases). Germline CDR1 reads LNHDA; CDR2 reads SQIVND (reference sequence). The CDR3 is made up of 14 amino acids. Deletions cut 7 bases from V and 3 bases from J, with 15 bases between. The CDR3 bases are TGTGCCAGTAAAGTGAGGGGAGGAGACACTGAAGCTTTCTTT. Its translation is CASKVRGGDTEAFF.

This clonotype was seen ten or more times. J is TRBJ1-2 and V is TRBV5-1, with 7 bases matching TRBD1. V lost 4 bases, J lost 3 bases, and 3 bases stayed unmatched. Germline values: CDR1 SGHRS, CDR2 YFSETQ. The CDR3 contains 13 residues. The CDR3 nucleotides are TGCGCCAGCAGCCGTGACAGGGACTATGGCTACACCTTC. Protein: CASSRDRDYGYTF.

V is TRBV12-3 or TRBV12-4 and J is TRBJ2-7; D remains ambiguous. Trimming removed 4 bases from V and 0 bases from J, with 7 bases in between. The CDR3 is 13 amino acids. CDR3 DNA: TGTGCCAGCAGTTCCCTCCACTCCTACGAGCAGTACTTC. Encoded protein: CASSSLHSYEQYF.

This clonotype was counted many times. The CDR3 loop reads CASSLIGGPRTPQHF. The CDR3 bases are TGTGCCAGCAGTTTAATAGGGGGCCCCAGGACTCCCCAGCATTTT. The rearrangement joins TRBV12-3 or TRBV12-4 to TRBJ1-5; 7 nucleotides match TRBD1. This CDR3 spans 15 amino acids. The trim removed 2 bases at V and 10 bases at J, leaving 11 bases unmatched.

The table lists this clonotype with many counts. V and J are TRBV12-3 or TRBV12-4 and TRBJ1-2; possibly TRBD1 for D (5 bases). The CDR3 runs 13 residues. The ends were cut back, 3 bases at V and 4 bases at J, with 9 bases in the middle. CDR3 residues: CASSFFRAYGYTF. CDR3 sequence (DNA): TGTGCCAGCAGTTTTTTCAGGGCCTATGGCTACACCTTC.

This chain joins TRBV20-1 and TRBJ2-7; perhaps TRBD1 as D (6 bases). This CDR3 has 12 residues. Germline V gene lookup returns CDR1 DFQATT and CDR2 SNEGSKA (reference sequence). V gave up 3 bases and J gave up 5 bases, with 11 bases separating them. CDR3 residues: CSARPQGHEQYF. In nucleotides, the CDR3 is TGCAGTGCTAGGCCACAGGGCCACGAGCAGTACTTC.

This clonotype was picked up a small number of times. This sequence joins TRBV19 and TRBJ2-7, with TRBD1 identical over 8 bases. This CDR3 region has 14 residues. From germline, CDR1 is LNHDA and CDR2 SQIVND (reference sequence). Trimming took 3 bases from V and 2 from J; bases not matched to a gene: 3. CDR3 DNA: TGTGCCAGTAGTATGGGACAGGAAACCTACGAGCAGTACTTC. This codes for CASSMGQETYEQYF.

This clonotype came up many times. The rearrangement joins TRBV6-2 or TRBV6-3 to TRBJ1-5, with D maybe TRBD1 (5 bases). The CDR3 runs 14 residues. Germline loops: CDR1 MNHEY, CDR2 SVGEGT. V was trimmed by 0 bases and J by 2 bases, leaving 5 bases between them. CDR3 DNA: TGTGCCAGCAGTTACTCGACAGGCAATCAGCCCCAGCATTTT. Protein: CASSYSTGNQPQHF.

This clonotype showed up many times. The chain recombines TRBV28 with TRBJ2-5, with TRBD1 as a possible D gene (6 bases). Germline values: CDR1 MDHEN, CDR2 SYDVKM. The V and J ends lost 3 bases and 4 bases respectively, with 12 bases between them. The CDR3 length is 14 residues. This chain's CDR3 is CASSLQGIRETQYF. In DNA form, the CDR3 reads TGTGCCAGCAGTTTGCAGGGGATTCGAGAGACCCAGTACTTC.

CDR3 coding DNA: TGTGCCAGCAGTTTACCCAGGGGCCCTACATCCTACGAGCAGTACTTC. Amino acid sequence: CASSLPRGPTSYEQYF. This chain joins TRBV28 and TRBJ2-7, with a weak D call TRBD1 (6 bases). The CDR3 is made up of 16 amino acids. Germline loops: CDR1 MDHEN, CDR2 SYDVKM. Trimming removed 2 bases from V and 1 base from J, with 15 bases in between.

This clonotype was detected ten times or more. It is likely a read error, because the conserved phenylalanine at the end of the CDR3 is missing. The V call is TRBV2, the J call TRBJ2-5; 12 nucleotides line up with TRBD1. The J segment lost 5 bases and the V segment lost 2 bases, leaving 6 bases of the junction unmatched. This CDR3 is built from 16 residues. Germline V gene data show CDR1 as SNHLY and CDR2 as FYNNEI. For the CDR3, the DNA is TGTGCCAGCAGTGAATGGGGGACAGGGGGCAAGGAGACCCAGTACCTC. This codes for CASSEWGTGGKETQYL.

This clonotype occurred many times. The rearrangement uses TRBV18 and TRBJ2-4; D is unresolved. Trimming took 3 bases from V and 7 from J, leaving 7 bases between them. The CDR3 length is 12 residues. Germline CDR1 KGHSH, CDR2 LQKENI. DNA of the CDR3: TGTGCCAGCTCACCGGACGGGAACATTCAGTACTTC. Translating gives CASSPDGNIQYF.

This clonotype was detected ten times or more. The chain couples TRBV30 to TRBJ2-5; D is perhaps TRBD1 (6 bases). Trimming removed 2 bases at V and 1 base at J, with 11 bases between. CDR1 is GTSNPN and CDR2 is SVGIG in the germline V gene (reference sequence). This CDR3 contains 14 residues. CDR3 nucleotides: TGTGCCTGGAGTATGGGGGCCAGCCAAGAGACCCAGTACTTC. Amino acid sequence: CAWSMGASQETQYF.

The gene calls are TRBV28 and TRBJ2-7; D call uncertain. CDR1 is MDHEN and CDR2 is SYDVKM in the germline V gene. The CDR3 consists of 13 residues. Trimming cost V 2 bases and J 5 bases, with 10 bases left between them. In nucleotides, the CDR3 is TGTGCCAGCAGTTTACTCCACCTCCACGAGCAGTACTTC. It translates to CASSLLHLHEQYF.

The CDR3 coding sequence is TGTGCCAGCAGTTTAATAGCGGGAGAGACCCAGTACTTC. Protein: CASSLIAGETQYF. The V and J genes are TRBV12-3 or TRBV12-4 and TRBJ2-5, with 7 bases matching TRBD2. The V and J ends lost 2 bases and 4 bases, in that order; junction bases with no gene match: 1. The CDR3 is made up of 13 amino acids.

This clonotype has a count of ten or more. One base away lies a much larger clone, so this may be a sequencing read error. This chain connects TRBV10-3 to TRBJ1-2; 7 nucleotides match TRBD1. CDR1 and CDR2 (germline): ENHRY, SYGVKD. The CDR3 loop spans 14 amino acids. CDR3 sequence reads: CAVSVGQSADGYTF. CDR3 DNA: TGTGCCGTCAGTGTGGGACAGTCGGCGGATGGCTACACCTTC.

The J gene is TRBJ1-1, the V gene TRBV28; D is possibly TRBD1 (5 bases). The V gene lost 6 bases and the J gene lost 2 bases, with 16 bases spanning the gap. Germline assignment: CDR1 MDHEN and CDR2 SYDVKM. CDR3 length: 15 amino acids. The CDR3 bases are TGTGCCAGCAGCCTTCTCAGGGAAACTAACACTGAAGCTTTCTTT. It translates to CASSLLRETNTEAFF.